This record covers a single T cell receptor beta chain. No antigen is known for it. No much larger clone is present one base from it, and per-base qualities are unavailable. Counted from cysteine to phenylalanine, this CDR3 has 16 amino acids. Only the CDR3 portion is preserved as DNA: 48 bases, with reading frame beginning at the first base. As encoded in the germline V gene, CDR1 is MNHEY while CDR2 is SVGEGT. V is trimmed back by 2 bases and J by 7 bases, and the junction contains 4 bases that no gene match accounts for. This sample stems from a study of prognosis after radiotherapy for stage I lung cancer (dated by TCRdb to the early 2020s). At the level of the whole study: Between April 2018 and 2019, 15 to 20 stage I NSCLC patients were enrolled in Nanjing, China. Stage I lung tumors that were newly diagnosed and primary were found in about 14 patients, while about five patients had oligometastatic NSCLC after surgical resection of the primary tumor. Every patient was regarded as medically inoperable, because of comorbidities in some 12 cases and refusal of surgery in roughly seven cases. The cohort included 10 to 15 men and roughly six women, with a median age of approximately 75 years and a range of roughly 53 to 85 years. Squamous cell carcinoma histology was identified in several patients, and adenocarcinoma histology was identified in about twelve patients. Image-guided IMRT or VMAT was used to deliver SBRT in 3 to 5 fractions at a biologically effective dose of at least 100 Gy. In every patient, SBRT was given without any concurrent therapy. Four of the 19 patients developed distant metastases after SBRT, at a median of roughly seven months; the other 15 showed no significant progression. Peripheral blood TCR beta repertoires were profiled in stage I NSCLC patients before and after stereotactic body radiotherapy, and the repertoires were related to distant failure. A total of about 40 blood samples from approximately 20 patients were sequenced, with one sample obtained before and one obtained after SBRT for each patient.

Two rounds of multiplex PCR on genomic DNA were used to amplify the TCR beta CDR3 region. The first PCR round used primers specific to each TRBV and TRBJ gene, with sequences filed in Chinese patent CN105087789A. Universal primers were used in the second PCR round. The Roche High Pure PCR Template Preparation Kit was used to extract genomic DNA from frozen PBMCs. An Illumina HiSeq 3000 was used to sequence the libraries paired-end with 151 bp reads. The authors' analysis ran thus. CutAdapt was used to remove raw reads lacking the multiplex PCR primer sequences. PEAR was used to merge high-quality paired reads into contigs. MiXCR assigned TRB V, D and J gene segments to each contig by aligning to reference sequences. To remove sequencing errors, CDR3 sequences were clustered according to base quality and sequence similarity. Shannon entropy normalized by the natural log of productive TCR sequence number was used as the measure of diversity. Clonality was computed as one minus the ratio of Shannon entropy to the natural log of the number of unique clonotypes. Progression-free survival cut-offs for repertoire metrics were chosen using the Youden index of ROC curves, with analyses run in R 3.5.3. TCRdb took the public reads, trimmed them with fastp at Q25, ran MiXCR for clone calling and kept in-frame beta chains. Rows matching on CDR3 protein sequence are summarized as one entry with the most common DNA and genes. The V and J calls reflect TCRdb's pipeline rather than the authors' work. The sample profile shows fewer than 40,000 distinct CDR3 sequences; less than 45% of them were found once. 16% of the sample goes to the ten largest clones.

All patients had node-negative disease on CT and PET/CT, and none had a history of other malignancies or prior chemotherapy or radiotherapy. At each of the two time points, 5 to 6 milliliters of peripheral venous blood were collected into EDTA tubes. Ficoll-Paque Plus density-gradient centrifugation was used to isolate PBMCs. Right after collection, samples were placed at -80 degrees C and kept there until analysis. Beyond this particular receptor, the publication reports: A decrease in unique TCR clone counts was observed after SBRT (median roughly 10,000 before versus several thousand after; Wilcoxon paired P=0.011). Whether the expanded TCR clones were tumor-specific was not determined. All reported P values were unadjusted for multiple comparisons. The study was limited by the small cohort and short follow-up, and independent validation of the study findings is required. Post-SBRT Shannon entropy and its change from baseline were lower in patients who developed distant metastases; baseline Shannon entropy was not associated with metastases. TRBV and TRBJ usage frequencies reportedly differed by metastasis status, in two V genes at baseline and in eight to ten V and two J genes after SBRT.

The chain joins TRBV6-2 or TRBV6-3 to TRBJ2-1; the junction holds 14 bases that match TRBD2. Sequencing was performed on PBMCs, taken before or after stereotactic body radiation therapy (not recorded which). The sequence was collected from a donor older than 45 with non-small cell lung cancer. The CDR3 sequence is CASSYTGLAGGNEQFF. The DNA reads as follows: TGTGCCAGCAGTTACACAGGACTAGCGGGAGGTAATGAGCAGTTCTTC.